A selection of T cell receptor beta chains follows, all from one sample in a study of OX40 agonist ivuxolimab in advanced cancers. Data came from immunoSEQ multiplex PCR; TCRdb stores just in-frame clones and leaves some out. Of almost 45,000 clones listed, 88% are singletons. The sequences come from CD4+ or CD8+ T cells sorted from blood, collected in a trial of the OX40 agonist ivuxolimab. The receptors come from an adult with an advanced solid tumor such as melanoma, head and neck, liver or kidney cancer. Both conserved end residues are part of each CDR3. D genes are given only for firm matches. A row's size may be missing; if present it is once, few, many or a size class.

V gene: TRBV4-1
D gene: .
clone size: .
J gene: TRBJ2-7
CDR3 protein: CASSQDKGIYEQYF
CDR3 DNA: TGCGCCAGCAGCCAAGACAAGGGGATCTACGAGCAGTACTTC

V gene: TRBV2
D gene: .
clone size: medium-sized
J gene: TRBJ2-2
CDR3 protein: CASSERGQDTGELFF
CDR3 DNA: TGTGCCAGCAGTGAAAGGGGCCAGGACACCGGGGAGCTGTTTTTT

V gene: TRBV14
D gene: TRBD1
clone size: .
J gene: TRBJ2-3
CDR3 protein: CASSQGTGGTQYF
CDR3 DNA: TGTGCCAGCAGCCAAGGAACAGGGGGTACGCAGTATTTT

V gene: TRBV7-6
D gene: .
clone size: .
J gene: TRBJ2-7
CDR3 protein: CASSLATVSYEQYF
CDR3 DNA: TGTGCCAGCAGCCTAGCAACGGTTTCCTACGAGCAGTACTTC

V gene: TRBV2
D gene: .
clone size: .
J gene: TRBJ1-4
CDR3 protein: CASRRIATNEKLFF
CDR3 DNA: TGTGCCAGCCGACGGATCGCAACTAATGAAAAACTGTTTTTT

V gene: TRBV29-1
D gene: TRBD2
clone size: .
J gene: TRBJ2-1
CDR3 protein: CSVDGGSSNEQFF
CDR3 DNA: TGCAGCGTTGATGGCGGGAGTAGCAATGAGCAGTTCTTC

V gene: TRBV19
D gene: .
clone size: .
J gene: TRBJ1-4
CDR3 protein: CASSILGHEKLFF
CDR3 DNA: TGTGCCAGTAGTATATTGGGCCATGAAAAACTGTTTTTT

V gene: TRBV5-6
D gene: TRBD2
clone size: few
J gene: TRBJ2-1
CDR3 protein: CASTLFGGDEQFF
CDR3 DNA: TGTGCCAGCACCTTGTTCGGGGGGGATGAGCAGTTCTTC

V gene: TRBV4-1
D gene: TRBD1
clone size: few
J gene: TRBJ1-6
CDR3 protein: CASSPQGASSPLHF
CDR3 DNA: TGCGCCAGCAGCCCTCAGGGGGCGAGCTCACCCCTCCACTTT

V gene: TRBV5-6
D gene: .
clone size: .
J gene: TRBJ2-7
CDR3 protein: CASSLGRGGQLPLYEQYF
CDR3 DNA: TGTGCCAGCAGCTTGGGGAGGGGGGGACAGCTGCCCCTCTACGAGCAGTACTTC

V gene: TRBV7-2
D gene: TRBD2
clone size: .
J gene: TRBJ2-3
CDR3 protein: CASSGNGGARDTQYF
CDR3 DNA: TGTGCCAGCAGCGGTAACGGGGGGGCTAGAGATACGCAGTATTTT

V gene: TRBV6-5
D gene: TRBD1
clone size: .
J gene: TRBJ1-1
CDR3 protein: CASSYSGGTGNTEAFF
CDR3 DNA: TGTGCCAGCAGTTACTCTGGGGGGACAGGGAACACTGAAGCTTTCTTT

V gene: TRBV9
D gene: TRBD2
clone size: .
J gene: TRBJ2-5
CDR3 protein: CASSVVGGGLQETQYF
CDR3 DNA: TGTGCCAGCAGCGTAGTAGGCGGGGGTCTACAAGAGACCCAGTACTTC

V gene: TRBV11-3
D gene: TRBD1
clone size: .
J gene: TRBJ2-7
CDR3 protein: CASSLSQGAYEQYF
CDR3 DNA: TGTGCCAGCAGCTTATCCCAGGGGGCCTACGAGCAGTACTTC

V gene: TRBV5-6
D gene: .
clone size: .
J gene: TRBJ1-1
CDR3 protein: CASSLGLVRGNTEAFF
CDR3 DNA: TGTGCCAGCAGCTTGGGGTTAGTCAGGGGAAACACTGAAGCTTTCTTT

V gene: TRBV28
D gene: TRBD1
clone size: few
J gene: TRBJ1-4
CDR3 protein: CASSLWAGGYEKLFF
CDR3 DNA: TGTGCCAGCAGTTTATGGGCAGGGGGCTATGAAAAACTGTTTTTT

V gene: TRBV4-2
D gene: .
clone size: .
J gene: TRBJ1-5
CDR3 protein: CASSQDHRGLGNQPQHF
CDR3 DNA: TGTGCCAGCAGCCAAGATCACCGGGGGTTGGGCAATCAGCCCCAGCATTTT

V gene: TRBV18
D gene: .
clone size: .
J gene: TRBJ2-1
CDR3 protein: CASSLTGQSAYNEQFF
CDR3 DNA: TGTGCCAGCTCATTAACAGGGCAATCGGCCTACAATGAGCAGTTCTTC